This TCR beta chain was recorded in a study of vaccination and CD4 T cells after COVID-19. Study-level points and caveats: A median of around 83% of reactive clones, in convalescent patients, became evident only post-vaccination. A nonsignificant median increase from 21 to 38 SARS-CoV-2-reactive clonotypes was observed.

This clonotype turned up a few times. Its antigen remains unknown. The Oncomine TCR Beta short-read assay sequenced DNA from cultured CD4+ T cells. Researchers extracted genomic DNA from CD4+ T cells that had been cultured. One entry per CDR3 protein, called by TCRdb with MiXCR from the PCR reads. The table has fewer than 10,000 distinct CDR3 sequences, under 60% seen once. The sample's treatment: approximately nine-day PBMC culture with coronavirus spike peptide pools or control peptides (ViraFEST assay). Researchers collected the unexposed donor's CD4+ T cells before the COVID-19 pandemic (2011-2018). The germline V gene encodes CDR1 SQVTM and CDR2 ANQGSEA. The CDR3 length is 12 residues. Trimming at V came to 4 bases and at J to 7 bases, leaving 7 bases not matched to a gene.

The clonotype originates from a human donor in good health. This sequence joins TRBV29-1 and TRBJ2-7, with 7 bases aligning to TRBD1. Sequenced input: CD4+ T cells from blood, cultured in vitro. As DNA, the CDR3 is TGCAGCGTTGTGACAGGGCTGGAAGAGCAGTACTTC. Its protein is CSVVTGLEEQYF.